The text below deals with one T cell receptor (beta chain). The entry originates in a study of T cell changes during pregnancy in multiple sclerosis. Germline CDR1 and CDR2: SNHLY and FYNNEI. V dropped 7 bases and J dropped 1 base, with 8 bases sitting between them. The CDR3 has 12 amino acids. Clones were sequenced by immunoSEQ multiplex PCR, and TCRdb holds only the in-frame ones, with some missing. The table records more than 85,000 clones, around 93% of them present only once. This clonotype was obtained from a female donor in good health, enrolled as a control in a pregnancy study. This material consisted of peripheral blood, taken in the third trimester of pregnancy. The chain uses TRBV2 and TRBJ2-7; no firm D call. The CDR3 DNA is TGTGCCAGCATCCCTTTTTCCTACGAGCAGTACTTC. Protein product: CASIPFSYEQYF. The full variable domain, its missing parts supplied by reference TRBV2 and TRBJ2-7, is EPEVTQTPSHQVTQMGQEVILRCVPISNHLYFYWYRQILGQKVEFLVSFYNNEISEKSEIFDDQFSVERPDGSNFTLKIRSTKLEDSAMYFCASIPFSYEQYFGPGTRLTVT.